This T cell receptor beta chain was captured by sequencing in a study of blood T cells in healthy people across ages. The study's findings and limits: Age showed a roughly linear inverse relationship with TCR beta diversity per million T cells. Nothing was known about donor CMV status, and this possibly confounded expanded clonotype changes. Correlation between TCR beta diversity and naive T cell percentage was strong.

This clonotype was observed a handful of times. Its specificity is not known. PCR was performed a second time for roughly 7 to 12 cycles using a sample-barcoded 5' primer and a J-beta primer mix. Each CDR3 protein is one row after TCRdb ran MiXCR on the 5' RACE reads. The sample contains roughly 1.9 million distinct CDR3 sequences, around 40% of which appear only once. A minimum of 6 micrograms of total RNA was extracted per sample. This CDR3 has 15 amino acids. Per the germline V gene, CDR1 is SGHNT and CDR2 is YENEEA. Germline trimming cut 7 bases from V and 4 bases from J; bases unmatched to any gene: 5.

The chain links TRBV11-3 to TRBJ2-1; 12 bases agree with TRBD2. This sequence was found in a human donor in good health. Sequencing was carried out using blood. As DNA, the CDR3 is TGTGCCAGCATGCGACTAGCGGGGGCTTACAATGAGCAGTTCTTC. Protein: CASMRLAGAYNEQFF.